This passage covers 27 T cell receptor beta chains from one sample sequenced in a study of OX40 agonist ivuxolimab in advanced cancers. Data came from immunoSEQ multiplex PCR; TCRdb stores just in-frame clones and leaves some out. The sample consists of 90,000 to 100,000 clones, around 85% of them appearing once. Sequencing was performed on CD4+ or CD8+ T cells sorted from blood, taken in a trial of the OX40 agonist ivuxolimab. These receptor sequences come from an adult with an advanced solid tumor such as melanoma, head and neck, liver or kidney cancer.

The chain carries TRBV30 and TRBJ1-1; TRBD1 matches 7 bases. The germline CDR1 and CDR2 sequences are GTSNPN and SVGIG (reference sequence). The CDR3 is made up of 12 amino acids. The CDR3 loop is CAAGGYRTEAFF. CDR3 nucleotide sequence: TGTGCGGCAGGGGGATATAGAACTGAAGCTTTCTTT. Based on the CDR3 plus reference TRBV30 and TRBJ1-1, the full variable domain is SQTIHQWPATLVQPVGSPLSLECTVEGTSNPNLYWYRQAAGRGLQLLFYSVGIGQISSEVPQNLSASRPQDRQFILSSKKLLLSDSGFYLCAAGGYRTEAFFGQGTRLTVV.

This sequence joins TRBV2 and TRBJ2-2; D not certain. Germline CDR1 SNHLY, CDR2 FYNNEI. Trimming took off 7 bases at V and 2 bases at J, with 2 bases between the two ends. The CDR3 consists of 11 residues. CDR3 DNA sequence: TGTGCCAGCAAAAACACCGGGGAGCTGTTTTTT. Translated, it gives CASKNTGELFF. Supplemented by reference TRBV2 and TRBJ2-2, the full variable domain reads EPEVTQTPSHQVTQMGQEVILRCVPISNHLYFYWYRQILGQKVEFLVSFYNNEISEKSEIFDDQFSVERPDGSNFTLKIRSTKLEDSAMYFCASKNTGELFFGEGSRLTVL.

The chain recombines TRBV5-5 with TRBJ1-5; D perhaps matches TRBD1 (5 bases). CDR1 is SGHKS, CDR2 YYEKEE, per germline (reference sequence). This CDR3 is built from 13 residues. The V gene lost 0 bases and the J gene lost 5 bases, with 6 bases spanning the gap. The CDR3 region is CASSLGGHQPQHF. CDR3 DNA: TGTGCCAGCAGCTTGGGGGGCCATCAGCCCCAGCATTTT.

The V call is TRBV28, the J call TRBJ2-5, with D tentatively TRBD2 (5 bases). The CDR3 is 15 residues long. The V and J ends lost 5 bases and 5 bases respectively, with 18 bases between them. The V gene's germline CDR1 is MDHEN and CDR2 SYDVKM. CDR3 loop: CASSEIRRPRETQYF. DNA of the CDR3: TGTGCCAGCAGTGAGATTCGGAGGCCCCGGGAGACCCAGTACTTC.

Here the CDR3 DNA reads TGTGCCAGCAGCTTGGATCGAGGTCGGGAGACCCAGTACTTC. Its protein product is CASSLDRGRETQYF. The chain is built from TRBV5-4 and TRBJ2-5; unclear D gene. V was cut by 0 bases and J by 5 bases, with 11 bases left in between. Germline V CDR1 and CDR2: SGHNT, YYREEE (reference sequence). The CDR3 has 14 amino acids.

This clone was recorded only once. The genes are TRBV19 and TRBJ2-6; a possible D gene is TRBD1 (5 bases). This CDR3 is 16 amino acids long. The germline gives CDR1 LNHDA, CDR2 SQIVND (reference sequence). V lost 6 bases to trimming and J lost 0 bases, with 12 bases between them. The CDR3 is CASRAGSSSGANVLTF. The CDR3 DNA reads TGTGCCAGTAGAGCAGGGTCGAGCTCTGGGGCCAACGTCCTGACTTTC. The complete variable domain, with remaining parts taken from reference TRBV19 and TRBJ2-6, reads DGGITQSPKYLFRKEGQNVTLSCEQNLNHDAMYWYRQDPGQGLRLIYYSQIVNDFQKGDIAEGYSVSREKKESFPLTVTSAQKNPTAFYLCASRAGSSSGANVLTFGAGSRLTVL.

The CDR3 sequence is CASSRQAGTEAFF. The CDR3 bases are TGTGCCAGCAGTCGACAGGCAGGGACTGAAGCTTTCTTT. This sequence joins TRBV7-9 and TRBJ1-1, with D possibly being TRBD1 (6 bases). This CDR3 has 13 amino acids. Trimming stripped 6 bases from V and 5 bases from J, with 13 bases between. Germline V gene data show CDR1 as SEHNR and CDR2 as FQNEAQ (reference sequence).

V gene TRBV4-3 combines with J gene TRBJ1-2; TRBD1 matches 9 bases. This CDR3 comprises 16 residues. Trimming took 4 bases from V and 6 from J; bases not matched to a gene: 12. CDR1 and CDR2 from the germline V gene are LGHNA and YSLEER. CDR3 residues: CASSRGGTGRMDGYTF. The DNA for the CDR3 is TGCGCCAGCAGCCGAGGAGGGACAGGGCGTATGGATGGCTACACCTTC.

The genes are TRBV6-5 and TRBJ1-5; D is possibly TRBD1 (5 bases). V was clipped by 0 bases and J by 1 base, with 10 bases between them. Germline-derived CDR1 and CDR2 are MNHEY and SVGAGI. The CDR3 spans 16 residues. The CDR3 reads CASSYSGPQSNQPQHF. CDR3 DNA sequence: TGTGCCAGCAGTTACTCGGGACCTCAGAGCAATCAGCCCCAGCATTTT.

The chain couples TRBV4-3 to TRBJ2-1; possible D gene TRBD2, 6 bases. CDR1 LGHNA and CDR2 YSLEER come from the germline V gene. Trimming took 1 base from V and 6 from J, leaving 10 bases between them. The CDR3 length is 14 residues. The CDR3 sequence: CASSQAGVSNEQFF. CDR3 sequence (DNA): TGCGCCAGCAGCCAAGCGGGAGTCTCCAATGAGCAGTTCTTC.

This rearrangement joins TRBV5-6 to TRBJ2-7, with D hard to call. Germline V gene lookup returns CDR1 SGHDT and CDR2 YYEEEE. V was pared by 3 bases and J by 3 bases, with 7 bases between. The length of the CDR3 is 12 residues. CDR3: CASSSWIYEQYF. The CDR3 region has the DNA TGTGCCAGCAGCTCTTGGATCTACGAGCAGTACTTC.

V gene TRBV30 combines with J gene TRBJ1-1, with D possibly TRBD1 on 5 matching bases. The CDR3 covers 13 residues. Trimming removed 0 bases at V and 3 bases at J, with 8 bases between. CDR1 is GTSNPN, CDR2 SVGIG, per germline (reference sequence). The CDR3 DNA reads as TGTGCCTGGAGTGTACAGGACGACACTGAAGCTTTCTTT. As protein: CAWSVQDDTEAFF. The variable domain in full, completed from reference TRBV30 and TRBJ1-1, reads SQTIHQWPATLVQPVGSPLSLECTVEGTSNPNLYWYRQAAGRGLQLLFYSVGIGQISSEVPQNLSASRPQDRQFILSSKKLLLSDSGFYLCAWSVQDDTEAFFGQGTRLTVV.

The V call is TRBV2, the J call TRBJ1-5; maybe TRBD1 (6 bases). V lost 6 bases and J lost 7, with 16 bases in between. The CDR3 runs 14 residues. Germline V gene data show CDR1 as SNHLY and CDR2 as FYNNEI. The CDR3 region is CASSTAGVRQPQHF. The CDR3 nucleotides are TGTGCCAGCAGCACTGCAGGGGTGCGGCAGCCCCAGCATTTT.

The gene calls are TRBV18 and TRBJ2-3; D is unclear. V lost 4 bases, J lost 7 bases, and 15 bases lay in between. The CDR3 is 14 amino acids. The germline V gene has CDR1 KGHSH and CDR2 LQKENI. The CDR3 spells CASSLDPTLNTQYF. The CDR3 nucleotides read TGTGCCAGCTCACTTGACCCCACTTTGAATACGCAGTATTTT.

The chain joins TRBV4-2 to TRBJ1-2; 7 nucleotides align to TRBD1. The V gene end was trimmed by 4 bases and the J gene end by 8 bases; junction bases not matched to a gene: 13. The length of the CDR3 is 15 residues. CDR1 and CDR2 from the germline V gene are LGHNA and YNFKEQ. The CDR3, as DNA: TGTGCCAGCAGCCGGACCGAGGGCCAGGGGGGAGGCTACACCTTC. This codes for CASSRTEGQGGGYTF.

The J gene is TRBJ1-2, the V gene TRBV29-1; D gene uncertain. There are 17 residues in the CDR3. Germline loops: CDR1 SQVTM, CDR2 ANQGSEA. Between the trimmed V and J ends, which lost 5 bases and 0 bases, there was a span of 22 bases. The CDR3 loop reads CSVINEVREGSNYGYTF. CDR3 in DNA: TGCAGCGTTATCAATGAGGTCAGAGAAGGTTCTAACTATGGCTACACCTTC.

The genes are TRBV18 and TRBJ1-5; D is undetermined. The CDR3 sequence is 15 residues long. The germline V gene encodes CDR1 KGHSH and CDR2 LQKENI. V lost 1 base and J lost 2, with 9 bases in between. In DNA form, the CDR3 reads TGTGCCAGCTCACCACAGGGCACAGGCAATCAGCCCCAGCATTTT. Translated, it gives CASSPQGTGNQPQHF.

This clone was detected only once. The chain joins TRBV19 to TRBJ2-2, with 10 nucleotides matching TRBD2. J gave up 5 bases and V 6 bases, and 9 bases lay outside the gene matches. The CDR3 has 16 amino acids. Germline V lookup: CDR1 LNHDA, CDR2 SQIVND (reference sequence). The CDR3 is CASSTDSGRGTGELFF. Written as DNA, the CDR3 is TGTGCCAGTAGCACAGACAGCGGGAGGGGGACCGGGGAGCTGTTTTTT.

V is TRBV6-5 and J is TRBJ1-2; D is perhaps TRBD1 (5 bases). V gave up 8 bases and J gave up 8 bases, with 12 bases separating them. CDR3 length equals 11 residues. Germline V gene lookup returns CDR1 MNHEY and CDR2 SVGAGI. CDR3 nucleotides: TGTGCCAGCGGGGCTTGGGAAGGCTACACCTTC. It translates to CASGAWEGYTF.

V usage is TRBV7-9 and J usage is TRBJ2-5, with D possibly matching TRBD1 (6 bases). The J call may be mistaken, given a closer DNA end match to TRBJ2-7. The CDR3 has 15 residues. Germline loops: CDR1 SEHNR, CDR2 FQNEAQ (reference sequence). In DNA form, the CDR3 reads TGTGCCAGCAGCTTAGTCAACAGGGCTTTGGACGAGCAGTACTTC. This codes for CASSLVNRALDEQYF.

The chain combines TRBV4-1 with TRBJ1-1, with unresolved D. The length of the CDR3 is 13 residues. CDR1 MGHRA and CDR2 YSYEKL come from the germline V gene. Trimming took off 3 bases at V and 5 bases at J, with 10 bases between the two ends. The CDR3 DNA follows: TGCGCCAGCAGCCAGTACGCCGGGACTGAAGCTTTCTTT. Encoded protein: CASSQYAGTEAFF.

The chain links TRBV9 to TRBJ1-1; 7 bases are a match to TRBD1. Germline V CDR1 and CDR2: SGDLS, YYNGEE. This CDR3 has 15 amino acids. With V trimmed by 4 bases and J by 1 base, 7 bases remained unmatched. CDR3 sequence reads: CASSPGGQKNTEAFF. The CDR3 DNA is TGTGCCAGCAGCCCAGGGGGACAGAAGAACACTGAAGCTTTCTTT.

CDR3 DNA: TGTGCCAGCAGCGAGCTTATTACCACAGATACGCAGTATTTT. Its protein product is CASSELITTDTQYF. The chain links TRBV2 to TRBJ2-3; D not certain. The CDR3 spans 14 residues. Germline V CDR1 and CDR2: SNHLY, FYNNEI. V was pared by 6 bases and J by 2 bases, with 12 bases between.

The J gene is TRBJ2-3, the V gene TRBV29-1; D ambiguous. The CDR3 has 14 residues. V was clipped by 7 bases and J by 2 bases, with 16 bases between them. The germline V gene has CDR1 SQVTM and CDR2 ANQGSEA. The CDR3 loop is CSALGRPLTDTQYF. In nucleotides, the CDR3 is TGCAGCGCGCTCGGACGACCTCTCACAGATACGCAGTATTTT.

The rearrangement joins TRBV28 to TRBJ1-2; D not certain. The germline V gene has CDR1 MDHEN and CDR2 SYDVKM. Trimming took 2 bases from V and 8 from J, leaving 6 bases between them. The CDR3 loop spans 11 amino acids. CDR3 nucleotide sequence: TGTGCCAGCAGTTTAGCCGGCGGCTACACCTTC. Translating it yields CASSLAGGYTF.

The chain is built from TRBV27 and TRBJ2-3; D unclear. Germline V gene lookup returns CDR1 MNHEY and CDR2 SMNVEV (reference sequence). This CDR3 spans 15 amino acids. V was shortened by 2 bases and J by 1 base, with 10 bases between the two germline ends. This CDR3 is CASSLKGGGTDTQYF. The DNA for the CDR3 is TGTGCCAGCAGTTTAAAGGGTGGAGGCACAGATACGCAGTATTTT.

The chain joins TRBV9 to TRBJ2-5; no clear D. Germline CDR1 reads SGDLS; CDR2 reads YYNGEE. The V gene lost 0 bases and the J gene lost 3 bases, with 9 bases spanning the gap. This CDR3 comprises 14 residues. As DNA, the CDR3 is TGTGCCAGCAGCGTAGACCACGGCAAAGAGACCCAGTACTTC. Protein: CASSVDHGKETQYF.